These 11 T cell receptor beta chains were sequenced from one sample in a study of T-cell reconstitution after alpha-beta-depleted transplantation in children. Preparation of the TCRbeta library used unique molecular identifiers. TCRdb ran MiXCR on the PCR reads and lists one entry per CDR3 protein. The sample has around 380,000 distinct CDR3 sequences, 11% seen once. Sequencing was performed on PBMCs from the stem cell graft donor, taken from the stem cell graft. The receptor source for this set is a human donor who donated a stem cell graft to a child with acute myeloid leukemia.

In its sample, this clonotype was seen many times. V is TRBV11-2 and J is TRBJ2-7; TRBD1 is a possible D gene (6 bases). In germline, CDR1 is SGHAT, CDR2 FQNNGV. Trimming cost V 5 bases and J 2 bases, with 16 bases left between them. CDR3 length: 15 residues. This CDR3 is CASSHYRDSTYEQYF. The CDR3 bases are TGTGCCAGCAGCCACTACAGGGATTCCACCTACGAGCAGTACTTC.

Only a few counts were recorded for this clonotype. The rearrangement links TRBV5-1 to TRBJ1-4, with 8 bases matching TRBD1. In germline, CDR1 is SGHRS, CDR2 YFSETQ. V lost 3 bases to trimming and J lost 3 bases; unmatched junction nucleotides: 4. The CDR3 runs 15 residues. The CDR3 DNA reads TGCGCCAGCAGCTCACAGACAGGGGCTAATGAAAAACTGTTTTTT. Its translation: CASSSQTGANEKLFF. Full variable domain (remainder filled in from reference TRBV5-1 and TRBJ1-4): KAGVTQTPRYLIKTRGQQVTLSCSPISGHRSVSWYQQTPGQGLQFLFEYFSETQRNKGNFPGRFSGRQFSNSRSEMNVSTLELGDSALYLCASSSQTGANEKLFFGSGTQLSVL.

The CDR3 DNA reads TGCAGCGTGGCAGGACCGGGCCAGGGGGGTACGCAGTATTTT. This gives the protein CSVAGPGQGGTQYF. The chain couples TRBV29-1 to TRBJ2-3; D is possibly TRBD1 (7 bases). V was trimmed by 6 bases and J by 8 bases, leaving 21 bases between them. The CDR3 runs 14 residues. Germline V gives CDR1 SQVTM, CDR2 ANQGSEA.

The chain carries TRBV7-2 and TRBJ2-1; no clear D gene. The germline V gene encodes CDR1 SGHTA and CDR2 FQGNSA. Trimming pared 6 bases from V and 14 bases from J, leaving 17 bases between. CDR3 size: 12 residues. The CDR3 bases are TGTGCCAGCAGAACTCAGGCCGCTGCTGAGTTCTTC. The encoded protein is CASRTQAAAEFF.

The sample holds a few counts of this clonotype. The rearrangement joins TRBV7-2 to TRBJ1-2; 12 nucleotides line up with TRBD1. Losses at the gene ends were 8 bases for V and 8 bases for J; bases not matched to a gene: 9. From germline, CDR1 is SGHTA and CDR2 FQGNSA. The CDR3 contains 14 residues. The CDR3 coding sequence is TGTGCCAGCGCACCGGGACAGGGGGCGAAAGGCTACACCTTC. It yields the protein CASAPGQGAKGYTF.

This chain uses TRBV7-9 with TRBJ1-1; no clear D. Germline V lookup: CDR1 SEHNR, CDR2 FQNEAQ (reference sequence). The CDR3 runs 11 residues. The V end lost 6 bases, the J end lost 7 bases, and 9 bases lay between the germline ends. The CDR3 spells CASSSDGEAFF. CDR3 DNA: TGTGCCAGCAGTTCGGACGGTGAAGCTTTCTTT.

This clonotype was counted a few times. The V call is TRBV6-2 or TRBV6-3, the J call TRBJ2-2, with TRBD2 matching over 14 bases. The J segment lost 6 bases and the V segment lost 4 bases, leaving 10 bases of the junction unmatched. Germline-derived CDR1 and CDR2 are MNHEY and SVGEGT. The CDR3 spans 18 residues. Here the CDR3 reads CASSSPTSGRAKPGELFF. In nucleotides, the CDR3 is TGTGCCAGCAGTTCCCCGACTAGCGGGAGGGCTAAGCCCGGGGAGCTGTTTTTT.

CDR3 in amino acids: CSARGWGRTNTEAFF. The CDR3 DNA reads as TGCAGTGCTAGAGGTTGGGGCAGGACTAACACTGAAGCTTTCTTT. This rearrangement joins TRBV20-1 to TRBJ1-1, with D maybe TRBD1 (5 bases). Germline CDR1 and CDR2: DFQATT and SNEGSKA (reference sequence). The CDR3 is 15 amino acids. V was clipped by 1 base and J by 2 bases, with 14 bases between them.

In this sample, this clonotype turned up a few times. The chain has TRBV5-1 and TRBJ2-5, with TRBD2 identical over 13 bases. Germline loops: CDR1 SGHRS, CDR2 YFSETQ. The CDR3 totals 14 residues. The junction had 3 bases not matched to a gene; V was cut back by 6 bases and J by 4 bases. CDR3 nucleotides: TGCGCCAGCACGGGACTAGCGGGACCAGAGACCCAGTACTTC. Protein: CASTGLAGPETQYF.

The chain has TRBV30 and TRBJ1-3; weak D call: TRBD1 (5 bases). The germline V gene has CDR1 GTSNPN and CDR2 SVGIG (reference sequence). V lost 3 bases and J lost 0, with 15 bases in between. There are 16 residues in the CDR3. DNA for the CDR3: TGTGCCTGGAGCCAGGGTGTCGGTCACTCTGGAAACACCATATATTTT. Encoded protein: CAWSQGVGHSGNTIYF.

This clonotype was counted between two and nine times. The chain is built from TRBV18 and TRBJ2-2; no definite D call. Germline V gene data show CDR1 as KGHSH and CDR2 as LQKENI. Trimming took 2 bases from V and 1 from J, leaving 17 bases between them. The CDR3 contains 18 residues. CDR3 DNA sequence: TGTGCCAGCTCACCAAACAGCCCGGTTCCGGGGAACACCGGGGAGCTGTTTTTT. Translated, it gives CASSPNSPVPGNTGELFF.